This T cell receptor beta chain was identified during a study of T cell responses to AZD1222 COVID-19 vaccine (dated by TCRdb to the early 2020s). About the investigation overall: AZD1222 recipients with second doses at about 4 weeks or about 12 weeks were pooled, because spike-specific TCR depth and breadth did not differ between schedules. Trial participants were enrolled by age into 18-55, 56-69 and 70-plus year subgroups, with roughly 160, 29 and 62 TCR-sequenced participants respectively. A total of about 240 trial participants underwent TCR sequencing, of whom 207 received two doses of AZD1222 and about 26 received two doses of the MenACWY control vaccine. What the authors observed across the whole study: In the small 56-69-year group, the increase in depth fell short of significance, most likely because of low power. Because no samples from the day 14 peak response were available, repertoires could be characterized only after the peak T cell response. Conclusions about previously exposed vaccinees are limited, since just six AZD1222 recipients were seropositive for SARS-CoV-2 at baseline. Spike-specific TCR breadth and depth rose significantly after two AZD1222 doses compared with day 0 and with MenACWY recipients. Participants were mostly white British and included more females than males, and it was suggested by the authors that clonal diversity may have been underestimated. CD4 TCRs associated with the vaccine covered the entire spike protein, and the dominant responses were in regions 160-218 and 743-854. Reportedly, close to half of the unique spike-specific TCRs recognized epitopes lying outside the regions that are mutated in the B.1.351 and B.1.1.7 variants.

The time point label here, explained by the study, means: baseline before first vaccination. The vaccinee samples were drawn from two UK trials, COV001 and COV002, one of which was a single-blind randomized controlled phase 2/3 trial testing AZD1222 (ChAdOx1 nCoV-19) in healthy adults. For TCRbeta chain sequencing, PBMC samples from trial participants were taken at day 0 and at day 28 after the second dose. On this clone: The target of this receptor is not known. Per-base quality was not reported, and no clone a single base away is much larger than it.

The CDR3 regions of human TCRbeta chains were analyzed by immunosequencing. The published analysis was carried out like this. TCRs in the repertoires were compared against a reference library of SARS-CoV-2-specific TCRs that had been generated with the MIRA antigen-specificity platform. Breadth meant the fraction of unique TCRs that were SARS-CoV-2-associated, whereas depth meant the fraction of total T cells that were SARS-CoV-2-associated. Using the MIRA data, every spike-specific TCR was mapped to the spike region that the TCR reacted to and assigned to either a CD4 or a CD8 class. Log10-transformed breadth and depth values were compared by one-way ANOVA with Sidak's multiple comparisons tests. TCRdb re-hosts the immuneACCESS table, in-frame sequences only. Its copies lack some clones; in the studies checked, an unresolved V gene accounts for under half of them, and the cause for the rest is not known. V and J calls and clone size come straight from that table; D and trimming were deduced from the DNA. For this sample there are 150,000 to 200,000 clones; around 93% appear just once. Clones ranked in the top ten supply 9.2% of the sample.

Relative to germline, V is 2 bases shorter and J is 0 bases shorter, with 7 bases between their ends. The germline V gene (reference sequence) sets CDR1 to LGHDT and CDR2 to YNNKEL. Spanning cysteine to phenylalanine, the CDR3 consists of 14 amino acids. Solely the CDR3 DNA is kept, with 42 bases framed from the first base. The rearrangement joined TRBV3-1 (or the pseudogene TRBV3-2) to TRBJ1-1; there is no confident call for the D gene. Material: peripheral blood, obtained on day 0 of AZD1222 vaccination. This receptor was taken from an adult in good health. The CDR3 reads as follows: CASSQYSMNTEAFF. The nucleotide sequence reads TGTGCCAGCAGCCAATACAGTATGAACACTGAAGCTTTCTTT.